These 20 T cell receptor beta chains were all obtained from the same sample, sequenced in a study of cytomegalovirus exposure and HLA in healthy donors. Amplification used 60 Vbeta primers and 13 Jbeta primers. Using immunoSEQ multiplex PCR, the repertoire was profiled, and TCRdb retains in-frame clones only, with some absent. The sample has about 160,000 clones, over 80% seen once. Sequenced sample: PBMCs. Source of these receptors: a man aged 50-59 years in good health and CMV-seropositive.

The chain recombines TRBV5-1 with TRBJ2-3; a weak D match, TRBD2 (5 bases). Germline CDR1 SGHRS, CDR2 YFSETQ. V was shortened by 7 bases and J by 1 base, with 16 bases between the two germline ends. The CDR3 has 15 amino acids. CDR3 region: CASARGGEGTDTQYF. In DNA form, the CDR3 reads TGCGCCAGCGCTCGTGGAGGCGAGGGCACAGATACGCAGTATTTT.

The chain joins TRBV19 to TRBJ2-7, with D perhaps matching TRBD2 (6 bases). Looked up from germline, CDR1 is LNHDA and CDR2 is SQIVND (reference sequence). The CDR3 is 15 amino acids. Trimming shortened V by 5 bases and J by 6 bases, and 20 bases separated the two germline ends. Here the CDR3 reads CASSPETSSYFEQYF. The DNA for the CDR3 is TGTGCCAGTAGTCCGGAGACTAGTTCCTACTTCGAGCAGTACTTC.

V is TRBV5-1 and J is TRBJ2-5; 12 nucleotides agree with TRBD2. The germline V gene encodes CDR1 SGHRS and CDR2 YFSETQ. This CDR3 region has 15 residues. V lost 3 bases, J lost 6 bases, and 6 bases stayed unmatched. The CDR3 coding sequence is TGCGCCAGCAGCTCTAGACTAGCGGGAGTCCAGACCCAGTACTTC. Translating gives CASSSRLAGVQTQYF. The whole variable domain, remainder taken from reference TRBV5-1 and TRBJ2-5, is KAGVTQTPRYLIKTRGQQVTLSCSPISGHRSVSWYQQTPGQGLQFLFEYFSETQRNKGNFPGRFSGRQFSNSRSEMNVSTLELGDSALYLCASSSRLAGVQTQYFGPGTRLLVL.

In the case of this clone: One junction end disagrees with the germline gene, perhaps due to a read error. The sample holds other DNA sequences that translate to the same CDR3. The CDR3 protein is CASSQETGRETQYF. The CDR3 DNA reads as TGTGCCAGCAGCCAAGAGACAGGGCGAGAGACCCAGTACTTC. The chain has TRBV4-1 and TRBJ2-5, with TRBD1 matching 7 bases. The germline V gene encodes CDR1 MGHRA and CDR2 YSYEKL. The length of the CDR3 is 14 residues.

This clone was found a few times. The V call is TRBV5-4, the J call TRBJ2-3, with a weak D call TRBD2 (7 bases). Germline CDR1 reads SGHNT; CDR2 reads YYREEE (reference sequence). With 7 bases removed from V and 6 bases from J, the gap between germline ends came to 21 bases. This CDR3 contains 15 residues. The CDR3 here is CASWGAGADGDTQYF. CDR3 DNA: TGTGCCAGCTGGGGGGCGGGGGCCGATGGTGATACGCAGTATTTT.

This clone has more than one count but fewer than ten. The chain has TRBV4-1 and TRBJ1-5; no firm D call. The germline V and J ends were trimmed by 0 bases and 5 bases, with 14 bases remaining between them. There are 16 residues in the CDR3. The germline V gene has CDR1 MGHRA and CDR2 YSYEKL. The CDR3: CASSQDVAGLHQPQHF. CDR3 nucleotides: TGCGCCAGCAGCCAAGATGTGGCGGGTCTCCATCAGCCCCAGCATTTT.

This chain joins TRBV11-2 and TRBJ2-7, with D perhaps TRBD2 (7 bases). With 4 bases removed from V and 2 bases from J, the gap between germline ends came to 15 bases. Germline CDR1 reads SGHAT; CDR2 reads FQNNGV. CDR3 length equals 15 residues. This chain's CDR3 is CASSSLGGGPYEQYF. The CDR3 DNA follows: TGTGCCAGCAGCTCCTTGGGAGGGGGGCCCTACGAGCAGTACTTC.

The CDR3 DNA sequence: TGTGCCAGCTCCGCGAGGCTGGGTCACGAGCAGTACTTC. Amino acid sequence: CASSARLGHEQYF. This sequence joins TRBV7-8 and TRBJ2-5; unclear D gene. The DNA end is a closer match to TRBJ2-7, so the J assignment may be wrong. Germline-derived CDR1 and CDR2 are SGHVS and FQNEAQ. The CDR3 covers 13 residues.

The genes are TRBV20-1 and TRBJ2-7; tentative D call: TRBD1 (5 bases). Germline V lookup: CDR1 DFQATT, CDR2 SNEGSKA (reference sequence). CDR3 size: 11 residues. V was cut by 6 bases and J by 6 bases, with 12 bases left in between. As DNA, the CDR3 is TGCAGTGCAGCGAGCAGGGCCGAGCAGTACTTC. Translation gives CSAASRAEQYF.

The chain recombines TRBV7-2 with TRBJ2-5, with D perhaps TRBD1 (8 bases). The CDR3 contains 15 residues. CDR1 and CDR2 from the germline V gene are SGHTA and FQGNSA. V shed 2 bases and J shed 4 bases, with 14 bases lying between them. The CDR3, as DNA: TGTGCCAGCAGCTTACCACAGGGGGGGGGAGAGACCCAGTACTTC. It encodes CASSLPQGGGETQYF.

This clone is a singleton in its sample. CDR3: CASSLIVPGGPSGYEQYF. The DNA for the CDR3 is TGTGCCAGCAGCTTAATTGTCCCGGGAGGGCCCTCTGGCTACGAGCAGTACTTC. This sequence joins TRBV7-3 and TRBJ2-7, with 8 bases matching TRBD2. V trimming: 1 base; J trimming: 3 bases; junction bases outside the gene matches: 14. The CDR3 consists of 18 residues. CDR1 and CDR2 (germline): SGHTA, FQGTGA.

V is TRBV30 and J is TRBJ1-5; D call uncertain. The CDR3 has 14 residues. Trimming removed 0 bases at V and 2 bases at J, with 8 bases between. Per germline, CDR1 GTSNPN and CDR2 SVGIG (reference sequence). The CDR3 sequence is CAWSVGGGNQPQHF. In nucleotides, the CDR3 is TGTGCCTGGAGTGTCGGCGGGGGCAATCAGCCCCAGCATTTT. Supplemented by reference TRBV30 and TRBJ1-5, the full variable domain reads SQTIHQWPATLVQPVGSPLSLECTVEGTSNPNLYWYRQAAGRGLQLLFYSVGIGQISSEVPQNLSASRPQDRQFILSSKKLLLSDSGFYLCAWSVGGGNQPQHFGDGTRLSIL.

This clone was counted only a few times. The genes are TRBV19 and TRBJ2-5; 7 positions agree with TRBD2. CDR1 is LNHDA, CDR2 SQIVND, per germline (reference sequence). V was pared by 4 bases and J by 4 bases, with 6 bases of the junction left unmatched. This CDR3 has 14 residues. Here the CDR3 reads CASSKSAGPETQYF. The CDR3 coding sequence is TGTGCCAGTAGTAAGTCAGCGGGACCAGAGACCCAGTACTTC.

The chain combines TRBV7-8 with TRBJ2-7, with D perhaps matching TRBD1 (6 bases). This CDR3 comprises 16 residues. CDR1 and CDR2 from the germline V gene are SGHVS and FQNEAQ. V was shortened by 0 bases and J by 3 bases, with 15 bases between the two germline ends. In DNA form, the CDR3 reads TGTGCCAGCAGCTTAGCGCTAGGGGGACCGATCTACGAGCAGTACTTC. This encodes CASSLALGGPIYEQYF.

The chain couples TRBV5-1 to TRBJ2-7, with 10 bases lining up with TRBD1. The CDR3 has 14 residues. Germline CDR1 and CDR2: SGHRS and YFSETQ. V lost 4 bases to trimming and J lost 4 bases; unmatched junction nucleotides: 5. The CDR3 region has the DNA TGCGCCAGCAGCCCGGGACAGGGGCTATACGAGCAGTACTTC. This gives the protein CASSPGQGLYEQYF.

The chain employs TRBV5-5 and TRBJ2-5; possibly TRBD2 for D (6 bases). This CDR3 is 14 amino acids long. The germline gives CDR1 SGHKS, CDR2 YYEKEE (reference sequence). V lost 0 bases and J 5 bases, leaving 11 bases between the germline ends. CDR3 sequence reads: CASSLGLAMETQYF. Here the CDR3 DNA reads TGTGCCAGCAGCTTGGGGCTAGCGATGGAGACCCAGTACTTC.

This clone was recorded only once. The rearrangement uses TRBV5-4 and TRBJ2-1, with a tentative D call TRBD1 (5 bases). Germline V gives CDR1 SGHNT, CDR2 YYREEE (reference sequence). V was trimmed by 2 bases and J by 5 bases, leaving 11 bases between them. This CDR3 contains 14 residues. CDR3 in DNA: TGTGCCAGCAGCTTTGCAGGGTACCACAATGAGCAGTTCTTC. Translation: CASSFAGYHNEQFF.

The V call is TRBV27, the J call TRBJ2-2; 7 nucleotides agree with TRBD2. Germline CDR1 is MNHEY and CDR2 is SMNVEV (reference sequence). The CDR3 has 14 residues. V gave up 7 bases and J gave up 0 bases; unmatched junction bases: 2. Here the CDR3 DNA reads TGTGCCAGCACGGGGGGAGCGAACACCGGGGAGCTGTTTTTT. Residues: CASTGGANTGELFF.

CDR3 loop: CASSLAGTGDYEQYF. CDR3 sequence (DNA): TGCGCCAGCAGCTTGGCCGGGACAGGGGACTACGAGCAGTACTTC. This chain connects TRBV5-1 to TRBJ2-7, with 10 positions matching TRBD1. Trimming removed 0 bases from V and 3 bases from J; junction bases left unmatched: 3. Germline CDR1 and CDR2: SGHRS and YFSETQ. The CDR3 extends over 15 amino acids.

The CDR3 sequence is CASSLGQGISYGYTF. The CDR3 nucleotides read TGCGCCAGCAGCTTGGGACAGGGTATAAGCTATGGCTACACCTTC. The chain couples TRBV5-1 to TRBJ1-2, with 7 nucleotides matching TRBD1. The trim removed 0 bases at V and 4 bases at J, leaving 6 bases unmatched. This CDR3 contains 15 residues. Germline V gene sequence: CDR1 SGHRS, CDR2 YFSETQ.